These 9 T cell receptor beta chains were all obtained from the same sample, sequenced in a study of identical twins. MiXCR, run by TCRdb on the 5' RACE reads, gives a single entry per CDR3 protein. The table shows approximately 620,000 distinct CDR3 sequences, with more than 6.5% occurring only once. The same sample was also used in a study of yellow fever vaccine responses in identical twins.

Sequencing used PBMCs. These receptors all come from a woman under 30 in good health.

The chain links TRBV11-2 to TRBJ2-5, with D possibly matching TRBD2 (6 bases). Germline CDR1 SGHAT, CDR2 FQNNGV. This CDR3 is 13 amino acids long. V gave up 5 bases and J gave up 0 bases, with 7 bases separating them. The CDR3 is CASSKRDQETQYF. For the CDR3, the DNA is TGTGCCAGCAGCAAGCGGGACCAAGAGACCCAGTACTTC.

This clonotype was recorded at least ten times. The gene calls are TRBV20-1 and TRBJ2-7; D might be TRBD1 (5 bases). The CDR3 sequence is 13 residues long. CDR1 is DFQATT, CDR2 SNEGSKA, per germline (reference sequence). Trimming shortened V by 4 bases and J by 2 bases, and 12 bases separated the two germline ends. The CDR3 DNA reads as TGCAGTGCTAAACAGACAGACCCCTACGAGCAGTACTTC. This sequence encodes CSAKQTDPYEQYF.

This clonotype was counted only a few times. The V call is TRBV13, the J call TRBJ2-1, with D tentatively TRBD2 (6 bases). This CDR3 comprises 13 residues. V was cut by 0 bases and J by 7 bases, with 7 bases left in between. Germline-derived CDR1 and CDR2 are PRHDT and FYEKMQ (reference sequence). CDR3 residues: CASSLGRENEQFF. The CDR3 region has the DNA TGTGCCAGCAGCTTAGGCCGGGAGAATGAGCAGTTCTTC.

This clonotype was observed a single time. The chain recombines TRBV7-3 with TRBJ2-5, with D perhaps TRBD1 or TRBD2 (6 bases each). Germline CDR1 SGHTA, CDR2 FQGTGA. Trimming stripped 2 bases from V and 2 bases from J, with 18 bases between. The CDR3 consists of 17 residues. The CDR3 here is CASSLRGRVAEQETQYF. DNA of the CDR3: TGTGCCAGCAGCTTACGGGGGCGGGTAGCGGAACAAGAGACCCAGTACTTC.

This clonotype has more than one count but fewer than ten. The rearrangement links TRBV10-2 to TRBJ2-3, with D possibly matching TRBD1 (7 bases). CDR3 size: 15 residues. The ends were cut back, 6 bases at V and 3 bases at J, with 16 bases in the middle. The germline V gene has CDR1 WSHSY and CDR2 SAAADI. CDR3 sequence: CASRGGQTATDTQYF. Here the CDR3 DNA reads TGCGCCAGCAGGGGGGGACAGACGGCGACAGATACGCAGTATTTT.

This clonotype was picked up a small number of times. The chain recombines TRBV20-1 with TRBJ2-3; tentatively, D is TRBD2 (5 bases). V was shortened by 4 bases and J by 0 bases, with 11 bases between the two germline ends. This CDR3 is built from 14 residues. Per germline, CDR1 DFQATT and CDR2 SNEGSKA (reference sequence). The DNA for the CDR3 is TGCAGTGCTACGGACTCCTCTAGCACAGATACGCAGTATTTT. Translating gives CSATDSSSTDTQYF.

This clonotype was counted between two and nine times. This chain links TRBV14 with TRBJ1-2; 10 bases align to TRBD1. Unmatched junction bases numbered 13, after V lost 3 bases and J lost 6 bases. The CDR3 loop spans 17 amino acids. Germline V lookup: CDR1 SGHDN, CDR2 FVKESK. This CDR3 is CASSQFSGTGVPNGYTF. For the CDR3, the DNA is TGTGCCAGCAGCCAGTTCTCCGGGACAGGGGTCCCGAATGGCTACACCTTC.

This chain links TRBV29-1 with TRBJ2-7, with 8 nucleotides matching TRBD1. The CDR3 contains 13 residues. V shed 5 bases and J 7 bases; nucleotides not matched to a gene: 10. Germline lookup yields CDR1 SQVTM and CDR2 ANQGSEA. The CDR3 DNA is TGCAGCGTTCAAATCGGACAGGGAAGAGAGCAGTACTTC. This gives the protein CSVQIGQGREQYF.

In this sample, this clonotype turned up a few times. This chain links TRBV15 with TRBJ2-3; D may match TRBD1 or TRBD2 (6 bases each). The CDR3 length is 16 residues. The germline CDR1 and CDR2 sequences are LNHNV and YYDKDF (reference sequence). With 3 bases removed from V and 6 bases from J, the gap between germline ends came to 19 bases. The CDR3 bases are TGTGCCACCAGCAGCTGGGCAATAGGGGGGCCCGATACGCAGTATTTT. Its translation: CATSSWAIGGPDTQYF. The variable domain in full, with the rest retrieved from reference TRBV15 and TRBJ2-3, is DAMVIQNPRYQVTQFGKPVTLSCSQTLNHNVMYWYQQKSSQAPKLLFHYYDKDFNNEADTPDNFQSRRPNTSFCFLDIRSPGLGDTAMYLCATSSWAIGGPDTQYFGPGTRLTVL.